The 3 T cell receptor beta chains given below trace back to one sample, sequenced in a study of OX40 agonist ivuxolimab in advanced cancers. The protocol was immunoSEQ multiplex PCR, while the TCRdb copy is restricted to in-frame clones and leaves out a portion. The repertoire includes roughly 70,000 clones, approximately 84% of them detected once, and 2% to 3% sits in the top ten. The sample in question was CD4+ or CD8+ T cells sorted from blood, obtained in a trial of the OX40 agonist ivuxolimab. The receptor source for this set is an adult with an advanced solid tumor such as melanoma, head and neck, liver or kidney cancer.

Here the CDR3 DNA reads TGTGCCAGCTCACCTGGGACCCAGCTTGAGCAGTTCTTC. This codes for CASSPGTQLEQFF. This chain links TRBV18 with TRBJ2-1, with D tentatively TRBD1 or TRBD2 (5 bases each). The V end lost 3 bases, the J end lost 9 bases, and 12 bases lay between the germline ends. Germline V CDR1 and CDR2: KGHSH, LQKENI. The CDR3 is 13 residues long.

The V and J genes are TRBV5-1 and TRBJ2-5, with a possible D match to TRBD1 (5 bases). V shed 3 bases and J shed 4 bases, with 13 bases lying between them. Germline CDR1 reads SGHRS; CDR2 reads YFSETQ. The CDR3 has 14 amino acids. The CDR3 DNA follows: TGCGCCAGCAGCTCGCAGGGATGGAGAGAGACCCAGTACTTC. Translation gives CASSSQGWRETQYF. Drawing the rest from reference TRBV5-1 and TRBJ2-5, the complete variable domain is KAGVTQTPRYLIKTRGQQVTLSCSPISGHRSVSWYQQTPGQGLQFLFEYFSETQRNKGNFPGRFSGRQFSNSRSEMNVSTLELGDSALYLCASSSQGWRETQYFGPGTRLLVL.

The chain uses TRBV18 and TRBJ2-5; tentative D call: TRBD1 (6 bases). Germline CDR1 KGHSH, CDR2 LQKENI. The CDR3 contains 15 residues. Trimming took 4 bases from V and 3 from J, leaving 15 bases between them. The CDR3 reads CASSLNGQREETQYF. Written as DNA, the CDR3 is TGTGCCAGCTCACTAAACGGACAGAGGGAAGAGACCCAGTACTTC.